This section outlines one T cell receptor (beta chain) sequence together with its context. Seattle patient enrollment occurred during active infection, with longitudinal follow-up thereafter. Only in-frame clones appear in the TCRdb table, and some are missing; sequencing was by immunoSEQ multiplex PCR. The table shows approximately 53,000 clones, with around 81% occurring only once. These data come from a study of blood T cell repertoires in COVID-19. Study information: The cDNA or gDNA used as material had been derived from T cells, B-cell-depleted T cells, or PBMCs.

The CDR3 spans 12 residues. The germline gives CDR1 SGHTA, CDR2 FQGNSA. V was pared by 7 bases and J by 10 bases, with 13 bases between. The receptor comes from a woman of 80 years or more with COVID-19, enrolled during active disease. The specimen sequenced was peripheral blood. The chain recombines TRBV7-2 with TRBJ1-4; D not resolved. DNA for the CDR3: TGTGCCAGCACTACTCGGAGTGGAAAACTGTTTTTT. Translated, it gives CASTTRSGKLFF.